Each of the 11 T cell receptor beta chains below was sequenced from the same sample in a study of post-analysis software for immune sequencing data. Study outcomes and limitations: Patients used about 5 TRBV segments, including TRBV5-6, TRBV5-1 and TRBV20-1, more often than controls.

Included in the TCR beta cDNA libraries were unique molecular identifiers. TCRdb passed the PCR reads through MiXCR, listing each CDR3 protein once. The table shows roughly 570,000 distinct CDR3 sequences, with around a third occurring only once. These receptors are not linked to any known antigen. The specimen sequenced was blood. These TCRs come from a girl aged 2 to 17 with multiple sclerosis.

The chain links TRBV5-1 to TRBJ2-1; 8 bases fit TRBD2. J gave up 8 bases and V 6 bases, and 16 bases lay outside the gene matches. Germline CDR1 is SGHRS and CDR2 is YFSETQ. There are 16 residues in the CDR3. The CDR3 region has the DNA TGCGCCAGCACCCCGCGAGGTAGCGGGGAAATTGATGAGCAGTTCTTC. This encodes CASTPRGSGEIDEQFF.

This clonotype was picked up a small number of times. The genes are TRBV6-5 and TRBJ1-2; D uncertain. The V end lost 6 bases, the J end lost 2 bases, and 10 bases lay between the germline ends. The CDR3 spans 13 residues. Germline CDR1 reads MNHEY; CDR2 reads SVGAGI. The CDR3 coding sequence is TGTGCCAGCAGCCCGGTAACGAACTATGGCTACACCTTC. The encoded protein is CASSPVTNYGYTF.

This clonotype was seen a handful of times. The V gene is TRBV4-1, the J gene TRBJ1-5; D unclear. CDR3 length: 16 residues. Germline V gene lookup returns CDR1 MGHRA and CDR2 YSYEKL. Trimming cost V 0 bases and J 0 bases, with 9 bases left between them. The CDR3 DNA is TGCGCCAGCAGCCAAGAAACCGGCTATAGCAATCAGCCCCAGCATTTT. Amino acids: CASSQETGYSNQPQHF.

This clonotype has a count of ten or more. In DNA, the CDR3 is TGCAGTGCTAACGAGGTAGCGGGGGCCGGTTTGGGAAACATTCAGTACTTC. This translates into CSANEVAGAGLGNIQYF. The chain combines TRBV20-1 with TRBJ2-4, with TRBD2 identical over 9 bases. The CDR3 has 17 residues. V shed 4 bases and J 6 bases; nucleotides not matched to a gene: 16. Germline V gene sequence: CDR1 DFQATT, CDR2 SNEGSKA (reference sequence).

The rearrangement uses TRBV2 and TRBJ2-6; D ambiguous. CDR3 length equals 16 residues. V dropped 0 bases and J dropped 4 bases, with 10 bases sitting between them. The germline CDR1 and CDR2 sequences are SNHLY and FYNNEI. CDR3 region: CASSEAGPMGANVLTF. DNA of the CDR3: TGTGCCAGCAGTGAAGCAGGCCCGATGGGGGCCAACGTCCTGACTTTC.

The genes are TRBV7-8 and TRBJ1-2; D perhaps matches TRBD1 (5 bases). The germline V gene has CDR1 SGHVS and CDR2 FQNEAQ. The V end was cut by 5 bases, the J end by 4 bases, with 20 bases between. This CDR3 spans 16 amino acids. The DNA of the CDR3 is TGTGCCAGCAGCCTCCAGGGAACCCCCCCGAGCTATGGCTACACCTTC. This translates into CASSLQGTPPSYGYTF.

This clonotype was found a few times. The rearrangement joins TRBV20-1 to TRBJ1-2, with D possibly matching TRBD1 (5 bases). V lost 5 bases to trimming and J lost 2 bases, with 18 bases between them. Germline CDR1 is DFQATT and CDR2 is SNEGSKA (reference sequence). The CDR3 contains 15 residues. The CDR3 sequence is CSARRGGNPNYGYTF. The CDR3 DNA sequence: TGCAGTGCTCGGCGCGGGGGTAACCCCAACTATGGCTACACCTTC.

The rearrangement uses TRBV18 and TRBJ1-2; 7 bases match TRBD1. Germline lookup yields CDR1 KGHSH and CDR2 LQKENI. There are 13 residues in the CDR3. Losses at the gene ends were 8 bases for V and 4 bases for J; bases not matched to a gene: 7. The CDR3 nucleotides are TGTGCCAGCGCAGACAGGGCCGCCTATGGCTACACCTTC. This gives the protein CASADRAAYGYTF.

This clonotype appeared a few times. The chain uses TRBV12-3 or TRBV12-4 and TRBJ1-1; unclear D gene. Trimming removed 5 bases from V and 1 base from J, with 11 bases in between. CDR3 length equals 14 residues. The CDR3 coding sequence is TGTGCCAGCAGTAACCCCAACAGGAACACTGAAGCTTTCTTT. Translated, it gives CASSNPNRNTEAFF.

This clonotype appeared many times. This chain's CDR3 is CASSLEGGHLRGYTF. The DNA of the CDR3 is TGCGCCAGCAGCTTGGAAGGGGGGCACCTCCGTGGCTACACCTTC. The J gene is TRBJ1-2, the V gene TRBV5-1; a possible D gene is TRBD1 (6 bases). Trimming removed 0 bases from V and 7 bases from J, with 16 bases in between. The CDR3 spans 15 residues. Germline V gives CDR1 SGHRS, CDR2 YFSETQ.

V usage is TRBV2 and J usage is TRBJ2-1; the match to TRBD2 covers 8 bases. This CDR3 contains 15 residues. CDR1 SNHLY and CDR2 FYNNEI come from the germline V gene. V was clipped by 4 bases and J by 10 bases; unmatched bases: 12. The CDR3 nucleotides are TGTGCCAGCAGTGCCTCCAGCGGGGGTGCCTACGAGCAGTTCTTC. This encodes CASSASSGGAYEQFF.